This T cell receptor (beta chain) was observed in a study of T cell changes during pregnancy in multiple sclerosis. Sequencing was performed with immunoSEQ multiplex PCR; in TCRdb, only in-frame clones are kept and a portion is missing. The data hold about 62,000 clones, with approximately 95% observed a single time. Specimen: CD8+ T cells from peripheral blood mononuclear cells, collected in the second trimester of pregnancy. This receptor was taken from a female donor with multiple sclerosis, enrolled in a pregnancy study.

CDR3 coding DNA: TGTGCCAGCAGTCCCGGGGGCAATGAGCAGTTCTTC. It specifies CASSPGGNEQFF. V gene TRBV27 combines with J gene TRBJ2-1; possible D gene TRBD2, 6 bases. The CDR3 is made up of 12 amino acids. Trimming left V 5 bases short and J 6 bases short, with 8 bases between. From germline, CDR1 is MNHEY and CDR2 SMNVEV (reference sequence).